This T cell receptor (beta chain) was captured in a study of T cell responses to AZD1222 COVID-19 vaccine. The trim removed 3 bases at V and 5 bases at J, leaving 2 bases unmatched. The germline gives CDR1 DFQATT, CDR2 SNEGSKA (reference sequence). This CDR3 comprises 14 residues. General study results and limits: The breadth and depth of Spike-specific TCRs increased once two AZD1222 doses had been given.

On this clone: Antigen unknown.

Whether given at about 4 or about 12 weeks, second doses were pooled. Clones were sequenced by immunoSEQ multiplex PCR, and TCRdb holds only the in-frame ones, with some missing. The sample yields 120,000 to 150,000 clones, about 90% seen once. This receptor was identified in an adult who received the AZD1222 COVID-19 vaccine. The specimen was peripheral blood, collected 28 days after the second AZD1222 dose. The V call is TRBV20-1, the J call TRBJ2-1, with 12 nucleotides matching TRBD2. DNA of the CDR3: TGCAGTGCTAGTACTAGCGGGAGGAACAATGAGCAGTTCTTC. Encoded protein: CSASTSGRNNEQFF.